This TCR beta chain was obtained from a study of blood T cell repertoires in COVID-19. Study context: From the United States, Italy and Spain came samples of acute and convalescent COVID-19.

Seattle enrolled patients during active infection and tracked them longitudinally. TCRdb's copy holds only in-frame clones and misses some; the assay was immunoSEQ multiplex PCR. The sample has 400,000 to 450,000 clones, around 90% seen once; the top ten hold 0.8% to 1%. The CDR3 consists of 16 residues. CDR1 and CDR2 from the germline V gene are SGHVS and FQNEAQ. Trimming at V came to 0 bases and at J to 3 bases, leaving 4 bases not matched to a gene. Sequenced: peripheral blood. The receptor was isolated from a man younger than 30 with COVID-19, enrolled during active disease. The chain uses TRBV7-8 and TRBJ2-2, with 7 bases aligning to TRBD2. Here the CDR3 reads CASSLAGTIYTGELFF. The CDR3 nucleotides are TGTGCCAGCAGCTTAGCGGGGACTATTTACACCGGGGAGCTGTTTTTT.